This TCR beta chain was recorded in a study of blood T cell repertoires in COVID-19. Background on the study: Some COVID-19 samples were acute and others convalescent; all came from the United States, Italy and Spain.

Method: immunoSEQ multiplex PCR; TCRdb's copy keeps in-frame clones and lacks some. The sample consists of about 87,000 clones, about four fifths of them appearing once. This clone appeared once. The CDR3 extends over 16 amino acids. V gave up 2 bases and J gave up 5 bases, with 18 bases separating them. Germline V gene sequence: CDR1 MDHEN, CDR2 SYDVKM. V gene TRBV28 combines with J gene TRBJ1-2; weak D call: TRBD1 (6 bases). This sequence originates from a woman between 70 and 85 years old with acute or convalescent COVID-19. The material sequenced was peripheral blood. CDR3 sequence (DNA): TGTGCCAGCAGTTTAGGACAGTCCCCAGGAAGATATGGCTACACCTTC. Its translation is CASSLGQSPGRYGYTF.